This T cell receptor beta chain came from a study of shared clonotypes between healthy human individuals. Study-wide context: Donors consisted of two women and three men between 18 and 49.

What was sequenced on ten immunoSEQ deep assay plates was unsorted PBMC DNA. TCRdb's table, derived via immunoSEQ multiplex PCR, lists solely in-frame clones and lacks some. The sample has 450,000 or so clones; around 77% are singletons. Details on this clone: Its antigen is undetermined.

General observations from the study: Clonotype sharing among donors was thought likely to change with sequencing depth.

The CDR3 loop spans 12 amino acids. Deletions cut 3 bases from V and 6 bases from J, with 10 bases between. The V gene's germline CDR1 is SGHRS and CDR2 YFSETQ. What was sequenced was PBMCs. The chain links TRBV5-1 to TRBJ2-7; D may be TRBD1 (6 bases). The clonotype comes from a middle-aged woman in good health. Some clones in this sample may be carry-over from other donors' samples. The CDR3 DNA is TGCGCCAGCAGCTCCCAGGGGTCCGAGCAGTACTTC. Protein product: CASSSQGSEQYF.